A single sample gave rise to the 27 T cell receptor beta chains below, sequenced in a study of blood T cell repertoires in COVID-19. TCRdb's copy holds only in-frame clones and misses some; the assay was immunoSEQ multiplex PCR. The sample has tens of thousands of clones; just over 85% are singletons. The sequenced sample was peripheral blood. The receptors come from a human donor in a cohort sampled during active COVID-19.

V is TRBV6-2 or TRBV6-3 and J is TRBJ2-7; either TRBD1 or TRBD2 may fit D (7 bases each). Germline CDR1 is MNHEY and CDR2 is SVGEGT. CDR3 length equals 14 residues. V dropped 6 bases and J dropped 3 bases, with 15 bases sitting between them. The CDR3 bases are TGTGCCAGCAGCAGGGGGGACTACCACTACGAGCAGTACTTC. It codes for CASSRGDYHYEQYF.

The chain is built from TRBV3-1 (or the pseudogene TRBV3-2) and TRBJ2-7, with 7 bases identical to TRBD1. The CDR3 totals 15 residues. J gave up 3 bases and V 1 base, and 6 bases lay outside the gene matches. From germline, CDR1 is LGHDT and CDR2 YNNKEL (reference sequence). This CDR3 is CASSQAPGQYYEQYF. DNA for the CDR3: TGTGCCAGCAGCCAAGCCCCGGGACAGTACTACGAGCAGTACTTC.

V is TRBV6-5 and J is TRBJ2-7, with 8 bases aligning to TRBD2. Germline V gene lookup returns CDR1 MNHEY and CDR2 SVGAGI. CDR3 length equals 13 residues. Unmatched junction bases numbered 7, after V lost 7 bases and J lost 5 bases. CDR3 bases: TGTGCCAGCACGGCGGGAGGAATCCACGAGCAGTACTTC. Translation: CASTAGGIHEQYF.

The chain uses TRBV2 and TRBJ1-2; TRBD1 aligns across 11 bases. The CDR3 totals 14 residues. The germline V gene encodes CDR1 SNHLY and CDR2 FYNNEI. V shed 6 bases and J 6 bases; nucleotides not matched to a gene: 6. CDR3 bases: TGTGCCAGCAGCCCTGGACAGGGGGCAAATGGCTACACCTTC. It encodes CASSPGQGANGYTF. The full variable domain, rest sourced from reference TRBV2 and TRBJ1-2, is EPEVTQTPSHQVTQMGQEVILRCVPISNHLYFYWYRQILGQKVEFLVSFYNNEISEKSEIFDDQFSVERPDGSNFTLKIRSTKLEDSAMYFCASSPGQGANGYTFGSGTRLTVV.

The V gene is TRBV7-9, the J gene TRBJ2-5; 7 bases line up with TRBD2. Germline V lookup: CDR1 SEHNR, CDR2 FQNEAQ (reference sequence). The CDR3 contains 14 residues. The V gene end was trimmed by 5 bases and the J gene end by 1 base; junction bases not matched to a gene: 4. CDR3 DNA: TGTGCCAGCAGCCCAGGACTAGTCCAAGAGACCCAGTACTTC. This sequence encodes CASSPGLVQETQYF.

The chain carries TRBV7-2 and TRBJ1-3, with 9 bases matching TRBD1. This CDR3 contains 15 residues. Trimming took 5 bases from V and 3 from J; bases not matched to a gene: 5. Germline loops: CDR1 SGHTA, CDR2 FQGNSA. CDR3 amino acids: CASSPQGADGNTIYF. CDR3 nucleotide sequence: TGTGCCAGCAGCCCACAGGGGGCGGATGGAAACACCATATATTTT.

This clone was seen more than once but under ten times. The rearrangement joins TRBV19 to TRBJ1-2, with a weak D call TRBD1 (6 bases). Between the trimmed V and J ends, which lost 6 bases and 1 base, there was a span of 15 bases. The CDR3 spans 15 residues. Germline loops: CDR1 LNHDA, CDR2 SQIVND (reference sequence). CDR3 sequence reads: CASREGQLLNYGYTF. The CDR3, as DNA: TGTGCCAGTAGGGAAGGACAGCTACTTAACTATGGCTACACCTTC.

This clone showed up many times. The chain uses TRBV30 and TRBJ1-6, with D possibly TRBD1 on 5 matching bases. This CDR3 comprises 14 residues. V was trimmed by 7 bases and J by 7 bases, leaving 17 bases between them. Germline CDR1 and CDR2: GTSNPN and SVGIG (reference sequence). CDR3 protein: CASTASGGNSPLHF. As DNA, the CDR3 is TGTGCCTCTACAGCCTCCGGGGGGAATTCACCCCTCCACTTT.

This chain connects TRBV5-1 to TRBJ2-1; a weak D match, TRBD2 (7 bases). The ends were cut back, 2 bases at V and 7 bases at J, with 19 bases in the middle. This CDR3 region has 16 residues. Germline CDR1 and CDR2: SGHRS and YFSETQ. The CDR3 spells CASSFMAGAAGNEQFF. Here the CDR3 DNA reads TGCGCCAGCAGCTTTATGGCGGGGGCGGCGGGGAATGAGCAGTTCTTC.

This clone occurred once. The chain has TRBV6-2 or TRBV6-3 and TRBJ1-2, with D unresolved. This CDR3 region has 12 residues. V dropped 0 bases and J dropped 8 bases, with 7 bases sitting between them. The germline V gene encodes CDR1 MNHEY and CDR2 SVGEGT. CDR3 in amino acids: CASSYSTMGYTF. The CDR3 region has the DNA TGTGCCAGCAGTTACTCCACTATGGGCTACACCTTC.

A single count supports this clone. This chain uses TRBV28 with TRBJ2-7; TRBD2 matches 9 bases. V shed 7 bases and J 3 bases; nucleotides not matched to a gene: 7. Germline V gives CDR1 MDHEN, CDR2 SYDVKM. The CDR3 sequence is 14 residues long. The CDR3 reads CASTRGLADYEQYF. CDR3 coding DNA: TGTGCCAGCACCCGGGGACTAGCAGACTACGAGCAGTACTTC.

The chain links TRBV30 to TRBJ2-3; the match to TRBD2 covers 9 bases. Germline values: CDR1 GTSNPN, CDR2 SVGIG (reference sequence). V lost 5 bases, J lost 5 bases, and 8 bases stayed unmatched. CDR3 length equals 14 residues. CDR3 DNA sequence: TGTGCCTGGTCCTCCTTTAGCGGGAGAGATACGCAGTATTTT. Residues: CAWSSFSGRDTQYF.

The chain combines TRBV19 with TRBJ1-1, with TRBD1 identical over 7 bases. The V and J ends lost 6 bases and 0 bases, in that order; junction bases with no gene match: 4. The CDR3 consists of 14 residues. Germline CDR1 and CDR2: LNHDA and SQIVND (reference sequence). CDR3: CASSPGQLNTEAFF. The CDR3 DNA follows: TGTGCCAGTAGCCCGGGACAGTTGAACACTGAAGCTTTCTTT.

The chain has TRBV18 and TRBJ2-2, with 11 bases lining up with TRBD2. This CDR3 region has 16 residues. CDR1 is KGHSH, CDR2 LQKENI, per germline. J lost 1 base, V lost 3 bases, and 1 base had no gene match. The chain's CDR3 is CASSPGTSGNTGELFF. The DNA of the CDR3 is TGTGCCAGCTCACCTGGGACTAGCGGGAACACCGGGGAGCTGTTTTTT.

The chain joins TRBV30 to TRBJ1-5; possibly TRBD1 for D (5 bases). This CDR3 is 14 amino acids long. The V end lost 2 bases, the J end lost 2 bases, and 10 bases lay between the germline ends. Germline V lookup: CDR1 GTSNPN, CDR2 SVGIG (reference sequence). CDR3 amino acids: CAWSRGGGNQPQHF. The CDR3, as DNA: TGTGCCTGGAGTCGGGGGGGTGGCAATCAGCCCCAGCATTTT.

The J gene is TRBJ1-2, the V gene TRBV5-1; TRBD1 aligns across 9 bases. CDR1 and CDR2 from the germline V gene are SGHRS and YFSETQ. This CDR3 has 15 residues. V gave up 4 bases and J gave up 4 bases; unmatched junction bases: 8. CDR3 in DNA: TGCGCCAGCAGCCCGGACAGGGGCCCCTCCTATGGCTACACCTTC. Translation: CASSPDRGPSYGYTF.

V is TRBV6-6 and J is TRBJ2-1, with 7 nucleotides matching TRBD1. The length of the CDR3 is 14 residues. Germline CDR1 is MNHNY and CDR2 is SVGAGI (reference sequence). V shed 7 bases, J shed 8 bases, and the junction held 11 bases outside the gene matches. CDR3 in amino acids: CASKKTGQGDEQFF. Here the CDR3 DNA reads TGTGCCAGCAAGAAGACAGGCCAGGGGGATGAGCAGTTCTTC.

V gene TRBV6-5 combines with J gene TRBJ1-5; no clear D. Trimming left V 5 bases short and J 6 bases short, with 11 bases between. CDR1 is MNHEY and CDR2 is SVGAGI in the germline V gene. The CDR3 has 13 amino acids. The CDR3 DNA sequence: TGTGCCAGCAGTAGAAGGAGAGGTCAGCCCCAGCATTTT. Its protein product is CASSRRRGQPQHF.

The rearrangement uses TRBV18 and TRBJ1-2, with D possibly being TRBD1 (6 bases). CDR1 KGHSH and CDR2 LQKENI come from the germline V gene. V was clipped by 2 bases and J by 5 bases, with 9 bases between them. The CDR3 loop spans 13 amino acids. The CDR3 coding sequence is TGTGCCAGCTCACCAGGGGGGGCTTATGGCTACACCTTC. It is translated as CASSPGGAYGYTF.

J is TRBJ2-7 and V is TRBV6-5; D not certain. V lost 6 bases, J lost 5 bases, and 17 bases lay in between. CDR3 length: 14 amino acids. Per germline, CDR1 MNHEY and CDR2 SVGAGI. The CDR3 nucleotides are TGTGCCAGCAGCCTCACGCGGCCCCCCAACGAGCAGTACTTC. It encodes CASSLTRPPNEQYF.

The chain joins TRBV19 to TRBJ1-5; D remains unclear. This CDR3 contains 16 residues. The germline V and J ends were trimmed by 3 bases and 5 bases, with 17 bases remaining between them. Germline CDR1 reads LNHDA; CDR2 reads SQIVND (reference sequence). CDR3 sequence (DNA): TGTGCCAGTAGTATCTCGAGCAGGTCCTCTTATCAGCCCCAGCATTTT. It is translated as CASSISSRSSYQPQHF.

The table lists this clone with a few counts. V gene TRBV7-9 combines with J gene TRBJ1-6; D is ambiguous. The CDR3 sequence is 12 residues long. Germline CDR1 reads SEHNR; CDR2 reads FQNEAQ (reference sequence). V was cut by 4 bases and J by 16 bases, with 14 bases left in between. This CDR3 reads CASSSSNGRLHF. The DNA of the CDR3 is TGTGCCAGCAGCTCTTCAAACGGGAGGCTCCACTTT.

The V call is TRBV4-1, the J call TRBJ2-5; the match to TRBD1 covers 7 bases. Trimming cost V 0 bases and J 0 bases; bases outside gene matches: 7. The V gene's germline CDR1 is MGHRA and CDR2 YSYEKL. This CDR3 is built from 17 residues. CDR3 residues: CASSQDPLQGYQETQYF. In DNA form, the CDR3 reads TGCGCCAGCAGCCAAGATCCTTTACAGGGGTACCAAGAGACCCAGTACTTC.

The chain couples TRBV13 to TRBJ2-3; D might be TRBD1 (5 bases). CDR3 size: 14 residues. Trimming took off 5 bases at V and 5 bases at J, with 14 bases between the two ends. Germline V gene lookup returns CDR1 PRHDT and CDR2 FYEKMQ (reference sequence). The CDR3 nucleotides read TGTGCCAGCAGCCCTTACGCAGGGCTAGATACGCAGTATTTT. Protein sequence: CASSPYAGLDTQYF.

The CDR3 region is CAISHGLAGIEQYF. CDR3 coding DNA: TGTGCCATCAGTCACGGACTAGCGGGGATCGAGCAGTACTTC. The chain has TRBV10-3 and TRBJ2-7; TRBD2 agrees at 12 bases. V dropped 5 bases and J dropped 6; count of bases not matched to a gene: 5. Germline CDR1 reads ENHRY; CDR2 reads SYGVKD. This CDR3 spans 14 amino acids.

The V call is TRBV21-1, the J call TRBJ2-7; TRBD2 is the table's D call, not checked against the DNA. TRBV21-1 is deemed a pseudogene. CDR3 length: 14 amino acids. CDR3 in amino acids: CASSGLAPNYEQYF. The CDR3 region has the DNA TGTGCCAGCAGCGGACTAGCGCCTAACTACGAGCAGTACTTC.

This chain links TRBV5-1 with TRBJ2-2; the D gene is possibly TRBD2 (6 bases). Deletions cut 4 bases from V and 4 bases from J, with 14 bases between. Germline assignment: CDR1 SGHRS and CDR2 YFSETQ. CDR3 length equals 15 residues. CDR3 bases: TGCGCCAGCAGCCCCACGGTCGGGGGCACCGGGGAGCTGTTTTTT. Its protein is CASSPTVGGTGELFF. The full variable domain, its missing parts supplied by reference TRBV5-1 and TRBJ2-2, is KAGVTQTPRYLIKTRGQQVTLSCSPISGHRSVSWYQQTPGQGLQFLFEYFSETQRNKGNFPGRFSGRQFSNSRSEMNVSTLELGDSALYLCASSPTVGGTGELFFGEGSRLTVL.